This T cell receptor (beta chain) stems from a study of T cell changes during pregnancy in multiple sclerosis (dated by TCRdb to between 2018 and 2020). Regarding the study in general: Changes in the T cell repertoire over the course of pregnancy were examined in this study in women with multiple sclerosis.

This clone was seen just once. Its antigen target is currently unknown. Base quality data are lacking; no much larger clone is found one base away. Receptors were amplified or captured by the immunoSEQ multiplex PCR assay. TCRdb limited this immuneACCESS table to in-frame rearrangements with V and J called. A share of clones is missing; checked studies link under half to unresolved V genes, and the rest is unexplained. The sample data list roughly 20,000 clones, and about 90% of these were observed just once. Roughly 14% of the sample rests with the top ten. The CDR3 starts with the cysteine, ends with the phenylalanine, and has 11 residues. Just the 33-base CDR3 DNA is kept, in frame starting at base 1. CDR1 is given as SQVTM and CDR2 as ANQGSEA, both from the germline V gene. V has 6 bases trimmed and J has 10 bases trimmed; junction bases matching no gene number 4.

Recombination joined TRBV29-1 with TRBJ1-1, with 11 bases in between that match TRBD1. The starting material was CD8+ T cells from peripheral blood mononuclear cells, obtained in the third trimester of pregnancy. The sequence came from a female donor in good health, enrolled as a control in a pregnancy study. CDR3 sequence: CSVGQGGGAFF. The bases read TGCAGCGTGGGACAGGGGGGGGGAGCTTTCTTT.